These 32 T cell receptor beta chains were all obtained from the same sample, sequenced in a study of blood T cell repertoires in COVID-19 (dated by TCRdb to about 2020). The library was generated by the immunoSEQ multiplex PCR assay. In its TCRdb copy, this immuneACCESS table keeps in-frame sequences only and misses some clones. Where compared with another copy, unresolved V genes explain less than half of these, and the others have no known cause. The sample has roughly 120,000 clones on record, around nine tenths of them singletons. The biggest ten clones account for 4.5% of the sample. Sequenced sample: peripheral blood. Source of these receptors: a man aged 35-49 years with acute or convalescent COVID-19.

CDR3: CASSQNTGYTEAFF. In DNA form, the CDR3 reads TGTGCCAGCAGTCAAAACACAGGATACACTGAAGCTTTCTTT. V gene TRBV6-5 combines with J gene TRBJ1-1; perhaps TRBD1 as D (5 bases). CDR1 and CDR2 (germline): MNHEY, SVGAGI. The CDR3 totals 14 residues. With 5 bases removed from V and 3 bases from J, the gap between germline ends came to 13 bases.

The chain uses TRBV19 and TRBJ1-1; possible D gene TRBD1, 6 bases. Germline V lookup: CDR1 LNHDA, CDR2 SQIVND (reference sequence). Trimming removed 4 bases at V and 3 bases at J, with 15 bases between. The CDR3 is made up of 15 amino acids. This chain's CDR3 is CASSRGLGADTEAFF. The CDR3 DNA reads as TGTGCCAGTAGTAGAGGGTTGGGGGCCGACACTGAAGCTTTCTTT.

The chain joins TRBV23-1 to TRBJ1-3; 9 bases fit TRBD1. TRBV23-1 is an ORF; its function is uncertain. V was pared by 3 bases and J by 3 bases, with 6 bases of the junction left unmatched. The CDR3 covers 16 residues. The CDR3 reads CASSQPDRGNGNTIYF. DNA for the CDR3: TGCGCCAGCAGTCAGCCAGACAGGGGGAATGGAAACACCATATATTTT.

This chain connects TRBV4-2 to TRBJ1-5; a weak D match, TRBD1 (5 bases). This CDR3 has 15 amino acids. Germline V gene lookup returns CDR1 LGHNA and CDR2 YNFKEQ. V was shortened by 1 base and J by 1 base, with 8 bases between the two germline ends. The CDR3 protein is CASSQVQGSNQPQHF. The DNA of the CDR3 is TGTGCCAGCAGCCAAGTTCAGGGAAGCAATCAGCCCCAGCATTTT.

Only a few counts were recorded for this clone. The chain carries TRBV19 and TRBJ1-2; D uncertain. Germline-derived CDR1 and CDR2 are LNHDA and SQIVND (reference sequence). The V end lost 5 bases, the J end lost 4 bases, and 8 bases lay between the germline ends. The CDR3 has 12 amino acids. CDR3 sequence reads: CASSLYGYGYTF. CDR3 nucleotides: TGTGCCAGTAGTCTCTACGGCTATGGCTACACCTTC. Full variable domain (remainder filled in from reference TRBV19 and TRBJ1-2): DGGITQSPKYLFRKEGQNVTLSCEQNLNHDAMYWYRQDPGQGLRLIYYSQIVNDFQKGDIAEGYSVSREKKESFPLTVTSAQKNPTAFYLCASSLYGYGYTFGSGTRLTVV.

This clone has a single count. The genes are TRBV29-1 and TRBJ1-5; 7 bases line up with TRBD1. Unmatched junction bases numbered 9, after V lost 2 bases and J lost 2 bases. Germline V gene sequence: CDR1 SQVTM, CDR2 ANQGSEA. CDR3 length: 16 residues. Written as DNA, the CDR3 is TGCAGCGTTGAAACAACAGGGGATGGGGGCAATCAGCCCCAGCATTTT. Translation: CSVETTGDGGNQPQHF.

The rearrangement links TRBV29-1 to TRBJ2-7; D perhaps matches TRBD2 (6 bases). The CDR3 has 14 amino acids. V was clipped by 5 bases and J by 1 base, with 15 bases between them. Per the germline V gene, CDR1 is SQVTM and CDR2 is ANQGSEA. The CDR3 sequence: CSVWDGRRSYEQYF. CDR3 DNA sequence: TGCAGCGTTTGGGACGGGAGAAGGTCCTACGAGCAGTACTTC.

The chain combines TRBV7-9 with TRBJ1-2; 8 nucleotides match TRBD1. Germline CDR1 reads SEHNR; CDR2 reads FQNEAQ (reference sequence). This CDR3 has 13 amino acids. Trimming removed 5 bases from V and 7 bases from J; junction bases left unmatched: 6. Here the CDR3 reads CASSRQGTGGYTF. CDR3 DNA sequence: TGTGCCAGCAGCAGACAGGGGACGGGTGGCTACACCTTC.

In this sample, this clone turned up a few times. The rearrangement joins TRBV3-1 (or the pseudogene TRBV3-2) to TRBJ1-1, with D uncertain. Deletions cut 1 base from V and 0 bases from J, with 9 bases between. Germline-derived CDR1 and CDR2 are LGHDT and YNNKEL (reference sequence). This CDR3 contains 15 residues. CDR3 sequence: CASSQVLKLNTEAFF. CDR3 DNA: TGTGCCAGCAGCCAAGTTCTAAAGCTGAACACTGAAGCTTTCTTT.

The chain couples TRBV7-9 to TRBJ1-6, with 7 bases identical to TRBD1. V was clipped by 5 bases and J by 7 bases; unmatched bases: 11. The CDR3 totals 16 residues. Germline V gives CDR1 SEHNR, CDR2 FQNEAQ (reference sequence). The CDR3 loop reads CASSRTGDPANSPLHF. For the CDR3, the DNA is TGTGCCAGCAGCCGGACAGGCGATCCGGCCAATTCACCCCTCCACTTT.

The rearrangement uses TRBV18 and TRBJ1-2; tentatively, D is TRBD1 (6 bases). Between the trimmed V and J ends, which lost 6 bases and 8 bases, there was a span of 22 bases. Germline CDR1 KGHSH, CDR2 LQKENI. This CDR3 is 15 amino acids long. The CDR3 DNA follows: TGTGCCAGCTCGCTAAGGGTACAGGGAGCGGAGGGCTACACCTTC. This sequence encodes CASSLRVQGAEGYTF.

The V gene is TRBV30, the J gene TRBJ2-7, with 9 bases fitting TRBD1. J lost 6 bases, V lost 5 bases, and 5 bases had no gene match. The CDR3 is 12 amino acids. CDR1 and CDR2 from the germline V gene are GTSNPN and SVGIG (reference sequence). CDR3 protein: CAWGGQGTEQYF. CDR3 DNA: TGTGCCTGGGGCGGACAGGGGACCGAGCAGTACTTC. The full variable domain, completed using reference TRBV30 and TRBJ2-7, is SQTIHQWPATLVQPVGSPLSLECTVEGTSNPNLYWYRQAAGRGLQLLFYSVGIGQISSEVPQNLSASRPQDRQFILSSKKLLLSDSGFYLCAWGGQGTEQYFGPGTRLTVT.

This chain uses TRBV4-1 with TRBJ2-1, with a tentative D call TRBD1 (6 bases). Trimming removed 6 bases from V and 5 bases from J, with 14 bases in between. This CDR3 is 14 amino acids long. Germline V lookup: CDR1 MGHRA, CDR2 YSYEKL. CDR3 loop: CASRGGNFNNEQFF. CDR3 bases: TGCGCCAGCAGAGGGGGAAACTTTAACAATGAGCAGTTCTTC.

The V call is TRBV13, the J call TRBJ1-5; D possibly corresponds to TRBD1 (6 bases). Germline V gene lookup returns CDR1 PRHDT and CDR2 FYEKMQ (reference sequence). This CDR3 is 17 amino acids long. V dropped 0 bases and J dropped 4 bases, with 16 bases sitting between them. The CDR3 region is CASSLGLPGQKNQPQHF. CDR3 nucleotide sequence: TGTGCCAGCAGCTTAGGTTTACCCGGACAGAAAAATCAGCCCCAGCATTTT.

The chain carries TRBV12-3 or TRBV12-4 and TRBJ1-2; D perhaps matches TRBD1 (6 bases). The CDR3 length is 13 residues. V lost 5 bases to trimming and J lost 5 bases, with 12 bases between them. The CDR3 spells CASSPTGSYGYTF. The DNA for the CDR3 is TGTGCCAGCAGTCCAACAGGGTCTTATGGCTACACCTTC.

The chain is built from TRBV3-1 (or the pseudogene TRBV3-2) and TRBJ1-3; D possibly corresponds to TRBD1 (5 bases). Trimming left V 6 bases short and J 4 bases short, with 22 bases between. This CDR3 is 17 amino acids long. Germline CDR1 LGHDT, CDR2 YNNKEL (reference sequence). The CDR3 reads CASRHYQGPRAGNTIYF. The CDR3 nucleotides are TGTGCCAGCAGGCATTACCAGGGCCCCAGAGCAGGAAACACCATATATTTT.

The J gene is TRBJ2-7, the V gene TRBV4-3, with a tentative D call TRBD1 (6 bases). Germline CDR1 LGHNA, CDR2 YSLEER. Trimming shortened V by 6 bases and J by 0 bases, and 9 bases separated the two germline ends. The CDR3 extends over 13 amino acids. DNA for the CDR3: TGCGCCAGCAGTGGGGGCCTCTCCTACGAGCAGTACTTC. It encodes CASSGGLSYEQYF.

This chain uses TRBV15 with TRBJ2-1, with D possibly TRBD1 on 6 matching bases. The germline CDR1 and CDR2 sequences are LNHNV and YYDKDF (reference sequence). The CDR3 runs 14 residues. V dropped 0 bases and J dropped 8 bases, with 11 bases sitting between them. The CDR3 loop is CATSREGGMDEQFF. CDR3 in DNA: TGTGCCACCAGCAGAGAAGGGGGAATGGATGAGCAGTTCTTC.

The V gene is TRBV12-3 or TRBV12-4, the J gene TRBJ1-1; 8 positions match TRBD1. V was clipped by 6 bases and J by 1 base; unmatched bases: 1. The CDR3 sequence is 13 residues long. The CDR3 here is CASRDRGNTEAFF. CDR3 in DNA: TGTGCCAGCAGAGACAGGGGGAACACTGAAGCTTTCTTT.

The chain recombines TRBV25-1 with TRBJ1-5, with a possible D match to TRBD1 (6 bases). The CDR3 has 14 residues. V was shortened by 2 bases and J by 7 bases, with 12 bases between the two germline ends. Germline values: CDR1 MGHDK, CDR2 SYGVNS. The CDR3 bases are TGTGCCAGCAGTGAACCGGGACAAACCCAGCCCCAGCATTTT. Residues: CASSEPGQTQPQHF.

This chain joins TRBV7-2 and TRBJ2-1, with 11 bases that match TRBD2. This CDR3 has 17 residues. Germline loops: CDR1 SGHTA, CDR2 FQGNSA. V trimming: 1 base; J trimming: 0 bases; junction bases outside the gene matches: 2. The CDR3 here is CASSLDTSGSSYNEQFF. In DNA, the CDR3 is TGTGCCAGCAGCTTAGATACTAGCGGGAGCTCCTACAATGAGCAGTTCTTC.

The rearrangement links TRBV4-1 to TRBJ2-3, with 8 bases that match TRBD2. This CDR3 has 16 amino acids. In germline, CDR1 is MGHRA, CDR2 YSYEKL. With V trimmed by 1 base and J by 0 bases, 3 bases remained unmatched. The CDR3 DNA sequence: TGCGCCAGCAGCCAAGCCGGCGGGGGGAGCACAGATACGCAGTATTTT. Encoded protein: CASSQAGGGSTDTQYF.

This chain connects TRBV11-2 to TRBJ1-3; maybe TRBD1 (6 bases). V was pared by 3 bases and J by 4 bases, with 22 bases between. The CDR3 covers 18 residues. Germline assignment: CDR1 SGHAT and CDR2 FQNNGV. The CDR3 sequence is CASSFIFPGTRFGNTIYF. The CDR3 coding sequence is TGTGCCAGCAGCTTCATTTTTCCCGGGACAAGGTTCGGAAACACCATATATTTT.

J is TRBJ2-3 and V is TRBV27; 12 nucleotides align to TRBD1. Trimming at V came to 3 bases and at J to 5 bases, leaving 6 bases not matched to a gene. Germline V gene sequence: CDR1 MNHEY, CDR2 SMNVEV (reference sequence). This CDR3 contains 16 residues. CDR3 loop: CASSFTGTGGQDTQYF. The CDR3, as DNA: TGTGCCAGCAGTTTTACCGGGACAGGGGGCCAAGATACGCAGTATTTT.

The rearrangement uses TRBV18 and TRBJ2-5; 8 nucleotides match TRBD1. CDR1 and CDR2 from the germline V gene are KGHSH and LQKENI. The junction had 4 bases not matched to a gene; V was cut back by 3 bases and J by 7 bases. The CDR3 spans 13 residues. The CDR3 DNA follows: TGTGCCAGCTCACCGGACAGGGATGGGACCCAGTACTTC. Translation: CASSPDRDGTQYF.

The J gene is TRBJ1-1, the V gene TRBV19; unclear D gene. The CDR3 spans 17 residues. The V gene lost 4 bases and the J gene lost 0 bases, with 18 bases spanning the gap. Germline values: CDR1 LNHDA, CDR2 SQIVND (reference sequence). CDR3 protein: CASSKSAADFMNTEAFF. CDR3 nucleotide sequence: TGTGCCAGTAGTAAGTCGGCGGCCGACTTCATGAACACTGAAGCTTTCTTT.

CDR3 region: CASSDDRVKREQFF. The DNA of the CDR3 is TGTGCCAGCAGCGACGACAGGGTGAAGCGCGAGCAGTTCTTC. The V and J genes are TRBV5-4 and TRBJ2-1; 7 bases match TRBD1. The CDR3 covers 14 residues. Per germline, CDR1 SGHNT and CDR2 YYREEE (reference sequence). J lost 10 bases, V lost 4 bases, and 11 bases had no gene match.

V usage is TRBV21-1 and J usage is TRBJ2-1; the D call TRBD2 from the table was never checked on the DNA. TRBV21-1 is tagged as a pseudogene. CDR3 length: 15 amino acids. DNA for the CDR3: TGTGCCAGCAGCAAAGTAGAGCGGGAGCTCAATGAGCAGTTCTTC. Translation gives CASSKVERELNEQFF.

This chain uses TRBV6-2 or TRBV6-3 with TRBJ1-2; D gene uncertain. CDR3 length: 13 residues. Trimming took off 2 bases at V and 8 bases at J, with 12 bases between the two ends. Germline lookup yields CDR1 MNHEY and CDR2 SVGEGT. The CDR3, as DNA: TGTGCCAGCAGTTACGAGGGAATCGGAGGCTACACCTTC. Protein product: CASSYEGIGGYTF.

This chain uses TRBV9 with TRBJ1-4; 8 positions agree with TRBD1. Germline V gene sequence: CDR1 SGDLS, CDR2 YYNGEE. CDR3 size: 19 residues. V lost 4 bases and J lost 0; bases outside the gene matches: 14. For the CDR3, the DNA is TGTGCCAGCAGCCTCCGGTCGGACAGGGACGTTGCAACTAATGAAAAACTGTTTTTT. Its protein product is CASSLRSDRDVATNEKLFF.

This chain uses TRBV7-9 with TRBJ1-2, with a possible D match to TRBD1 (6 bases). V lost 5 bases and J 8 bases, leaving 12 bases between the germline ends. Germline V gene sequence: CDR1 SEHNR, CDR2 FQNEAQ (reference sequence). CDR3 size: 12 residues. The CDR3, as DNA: TGTGCCAGCAGCCATCGGGACAACGGCTACACCTTC. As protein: CASSHRDNGYTF.

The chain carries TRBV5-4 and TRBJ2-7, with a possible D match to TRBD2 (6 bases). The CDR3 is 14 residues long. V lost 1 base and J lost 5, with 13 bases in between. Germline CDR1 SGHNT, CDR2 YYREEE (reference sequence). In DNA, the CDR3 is TGTGCCAGCAGCTTGACTAGCCCACCCAACGAGCAGTACTTC. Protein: CASSLTSPPNEQYF.